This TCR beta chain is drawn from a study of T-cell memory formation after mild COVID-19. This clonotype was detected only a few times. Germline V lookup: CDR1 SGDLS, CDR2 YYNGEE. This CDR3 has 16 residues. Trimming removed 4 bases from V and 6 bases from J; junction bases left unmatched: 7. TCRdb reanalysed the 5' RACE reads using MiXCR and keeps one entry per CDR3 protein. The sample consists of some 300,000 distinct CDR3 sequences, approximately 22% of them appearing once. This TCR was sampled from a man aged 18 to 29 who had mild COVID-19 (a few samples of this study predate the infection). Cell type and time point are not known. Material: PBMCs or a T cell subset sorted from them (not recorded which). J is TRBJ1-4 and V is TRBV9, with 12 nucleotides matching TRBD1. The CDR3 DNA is TGTGCCAGCAGCTCCGGGACAGGGGGCGGGGATGAAAAACTGTTTTTT. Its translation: CASSSGTGGGDEKLFF.